Listed below are T cell receptor beta chains from one sample, sequenced in a study of vaccination and CD4 T cells after COVID-19. These receptors' antigens are unknown. MiXCR, run by TCRdb on the PCR reads, gives a single entry per CDR3 protein. The table has about 16,000 distinct CDR3 sequences, around half seen once. The material sequenced was CD4+ T cells from blood, cultured in vitro. The origin of the receptors is a human donor who had recovered from COVID-19. Both conserved end residues are part of each CDR3. D genes are given only for firm matches. The size entry is marked missing in some rows and otherwise reads once, few, many or a size class.

d_call: TRBD2
v_call: TRBV19
j_call: TRBJ2-5
clone_size: .
cdr3_nt: TGTGCCAGTAGTGGCCTAGCGGGAGTTAGGGAGACCCAGTACTTC
cdr3_aa: CASSGLAGVRETQYF

d_call: .
v_call: TRBV7-9
j_call: TRBJ1-1
clone_size: .
cdr3_nt: TGTGCCAGCAGCTCGAACCGAGGTGGGAACACTGAAGCTTTCTTT
cdr3_aa: CASSSNRGGNTEAFF

d_call: .
v_call: TRBV6-2/TRBV6-3
j_call: TRBJ1-2
clone_size: few
cdr3_nt: TGTGCCAGCAGTACAGAGTTCTATGGCTACACCTTC
cdr3_aa: CASSTEFYGYTF

d_call: .
v_call: TRBV20-1
j_call: TRBJ2-3
clone_size: few
cdr3_nt: TGCAGTGCTAGAGCGGAGGGTCTGACGACGGATACGCAGTATTTT
cdr3_aa: CSARAEGLTTDTQYF

d_call: TRBD1
v_call: TRBV2
j_call: TRBJ2-5
clone_size: .
cdr3_nt: TGTGCCAGCAGTATGGACAGGGCTTCGGGTGAGACCCAGTACTTC
cdr3_aa: CASSMDRASGETQYF

d_call: TRBD1
v_call: TRBV12-3/TRBV12-4
j_call: TRBJ2-1
clone_size: .
cdr3_nt: TGTGCCAGCAGTTCATCAGGGGGCATGTCCTACAATGAGCAGTTCTTC
cdr3_aa: CASSSSGGMSYNEQFF

d_call: .
v_call: TRBV6-1
j_call: TRBJ1-1
clone_size: .
cdr3_nt: TGTGCCAGCATCGGTGACACTGAAGCTTTCTTT
cdr3_aa: CASIGDTEAFF

d_call: .
v_call: TRBV10-3
j_call: TRBJ2-3
clone_size: .
cdr3_nt: TGTGCCATCAGGGGCGCTTTTAGCACAGATACGCAGTATTTT
cdr3_aa: CAIRGAFSTDTQYF

d_call: .
v_call: TRBV15
j_call: TRBJ1-2
clone_size: few
cdr3_nt: TGTGCCACCAGCAGATTTACAGGGTCCCGTACCCTTGGCTACACCTTC
cdr3_aa: CATSRFTGSRTLGYTF

d_call: TRBD2
v_call: TRBV20-1
j_call: TRBJ2-3
clone_size: .
cdr3_nt: TGCAGTGCGGGCCCGGGACTAGCGGGAGGGCTGGATACGCAGTATTTT
cdr3_aa: CSAGPGLAGGLDTQYF

d_call: .
v_call: TRBV11-2
j_call: TRBJ1-2
clone_size: .
cdr3_nt: TGTGCCAGCAGCTTAAATGACCTGTATGGCTACACCTTC
cdr3_aa: CASSLNDLYGYTF

d_call: TRBD2
v_call: TRBV11-3
j_call: TRBJ2-7
clone_size: few
cdr3_nt: TGTGCCAGCAGCCCCTCCGCCGGGACTAGCGTAACCTACGAGCAGTACTTC
cdr3_aa: CASSPSAGTSVTYEQYF

d_call: .
v_call: TRBV30
j_call: TRBJ1-5
clone_size: few
cdr3_nt: TGTGCCTGGAGTGTACTCGGGGATCAGCCCCAGCATTTT
cdr3_aa: CAWSVLGDQPQHF

d_call: TRBD2
v_call: TRBV6-2/TRBV6-3
j_call: TRBJ2-7
clone_size: once
cdr3_nt: TGTGCCAGCAGTTACGGGACTAGCAGCTCCTACGAGCAGTACTTC
cdr3_aa: CASSYGTSSSYEQYF

d_call: .
v_call: TRBV30
j_call: TRBJ1-5
clone_size: .
cdr3_nt: TGTGCCTGGAGTGTTCGAGGGGACACCAATCAGCCCCAGCATTTT
cdr3_aa: CAWSVRGDTNQPQHF

d_call: .
v_call: TRBV6-1
j_call: TRBJ1-2
clone_size: .
cdr3_nt: TGTGCCAGCAGTGAAGCGCCGGGAAACTATGGCTACACCTTC
cdr3_aa: CASSEAPGNYGYTF

d_call: .
v_call: TRBV20-1
j_call: TRBJ1-2
clone_size: .
cdr3_nt: TGCAGTACTACACAGGGTAACTATGGCTACACCTTC
cdr3_aa: CSTTQGNYGYTF

d_call: .
v_call: TRBV30
j_call: TRBJ1-5
clone_size: few
cdr3_nt: TGTGCCTGGAGTGTTGGGAACGGGGATCAGCCCCAGCATTTT
cdr3_aa: CAWSVGNGDQPQHF

d_call: TRBD1
v_call: TRBV2
j_call: TRBJ1-3
clone_size: few
cdr3_nt: TGTGCCAGCAGCCGGGACAGAGGAAACACCATATATTTT
cdr3_aa: CASSRDRGNTIYF

d_call: .
v_call: TRBV20-1
j_call: TRBJ1-4
clone_size: .
cdr3_nt: TGCAGATGCAGGGCAACTAATGAAAAACTGTTTTTT
cdr3_aa: CRCRATNEKLFF

d_call: .
v_call: TRBV4-1
j_call: TRBJ2-1
clone_size: .
cdr3_nt: TGCGCCAGCAGCCCCGCAGCGGGTAGCTCCTACAATGAGCAGTTCTTC
cdr3_aa: CASSPAAGSSYNEQFF

d_call: .
v_call: TRBV12-3/TRBV12-4
j_call: TRBJ1-2
clone_size: .
cdr3_nt: TGTGCCAGCACTCGCGGGGAGTCTGGCTACACCTTC
cdr3_aa: CASTRGESGYTF

d_call: TRBD2
v_call: TRBV2
j_call: TRBJ2-3
clone_size: .
cdr3_nt: TGTGCCAGCTCCATTCTAGCGGGAAAGGATACGCAGTATTTT
cdr3_aa: CASSILAGKDTQYF

d_call: TRBD2
v_call: TRBV20-1
j_call: TRBJ2-5
clone_size: few
cdr3_nt: TGCAGTGCTATGCTGGGGGGGCAAGAGACCCAGTACTTC
cdr3_aa: CSAMLGGQETQYF

d_call: .
v_call: TRBV21-1
j_call: TRBJ1-1
clone_size: .
cdr3_nt: TGTGCCAGGGGACTCAAGGGCGCTGAAGCTTTCTTT
cdr3_aa: CARGLKGAEAFF

d_call: .
v_call: TRBV10-3
j_call: TRBJ1-1
clone_size: .
cdr3_nt: TGTGCCATCAAGAGCCTGAACACTGAAGCTTTCTTT
cdr3_aa: CAIKSLNTEAFF

d_call: TRBD1
v_call: TRBV20-1
j_call: TRBJ2-7
clone_size: .
cdr3_nt: TGCAGTGCTAGAGATAGTCGGGCAGGGGGCGGCGAGCAGTACTTC
cdr3_aa: CSARDSRAGGGEQYF

d_call: TRBD1
v_call: TRBV7-8
j_call: TRBJ2-5
clone_size: .
cdr3_nt: TGTGCCAGCAGTAGGACAGGAGAGACCCAGTACTTC
cdr3_aa: CASSRTGETQYF

d_call: TRBD1
v_call: TRBV11-2
j_call: TRBJ2-5
clone_size: .
cdr3_nt: TGTGCCAGCAGCTTGCAAGGACAGGGCTTCGGAGAGACCCAGTACTTC
cdr3_aa: CASSLQGQGFGETQYF

d_call: .
v_call: TRBV7-3
j_call: TRBJ2-2
clone_size: medium-sized
cdr3_nt: TGTGCCAGCAGCATCCTCGCAGAGACGGGGGAGCTGTTTTTT
cdr3_aa: CASSILAETGELFF

d_call: TRBD1
v_call: TRBV7-2
j_call: TRBJ2-1
clone_size: few
cdr3_nt: TGTGCCAGCAGCTTCCAGACCGGGACAGGGATCGGTCGTGAGCAGTTCTTC
cdr3_aa: CASSFQTGTGIGREQFF

d_call: .
v_call: TRBV7-2
j_call: TRBJ2-7
clone_size: .
cdr3_nt: TGTGCCAGCAGCTTAGGACCAGGAGGTGAGGAGCAGTACTTC
cdr3_aa: CASSLGPGGEEQYF